The TCR beta chain described here comes from a study of cytomegalovirus exposure and HLA in healthy donors. Use of 60 Vbeta and 13 Jbeta primers characterized the PCR. Here immunoSEQ multiplex PCR was the method, and the copy in TCRdb shows in-frame clones only, minus some. The table shows roughly 160,000 clones, with 79% occurring only once. CDR1 is SGDLS and CDR2 is YYNGEE in the germline V gene. CDR3 length equals 14 residues. Sequencing was carried out using PBMCs. The chain combines TRBV9 with TRBJ2-5; a weak D match, TRBD2 (7 bases). The closer fit of TRBJ2-7 to the DNA end suggests the J call may be wrong. The sequence came from a man aged 40-55 years in good health and CMV-seronegative. CDR3 residues: CASSFGGGSYEQYF. In DNA, the CDR3 is TGTGCCAGCAGTTTCGGGGGCGGGAGCTACGAGCAGTACTTC.